This T cell receptor (beta chain) was captured in a study of neurological immune-mediated disorders (dated by TCRdb to the late 2010s). For context, the study as a whole: The study compared peripheral blood TCR-beta repertoires of HTLV-I-associated myelopathy (HAM/TSP) patients, multiple sclerosis patients and healthy controls using UMI-based sequencing. Alongside PBMC samples, the set of some 97 TCR-beta libraries contained longitudinal samples, technical triplicates, and paired CD4+ and CD8+ T-cell subsets that had been sorted. Of the approximately 70 subjects in the cohort, around 15 were HAM/TSP patients, roughly 35 were multiple sclerosis patients, and approximately 20 were healthy controls.

The germline V gene sets CDR1 to SQVTM and CDR2 to ANQGSEA. V loses 7 bases, J loses 1 base, and the germline ends lie 19 bases apart. Its CDR3 holds 15 amino acids, cysteine through phenylalanine. Of all the DNA, just the CDR3 is kept, 45 bases in frame from base 1. What the study reported, not specific to this receptor: TCR clonal expansion was highest in HAM/TSP patients and lowest in MS patients, with MS patients falling below even healthy controls. Across subjects, expanded clones never shared an identical CDR3 amino acid sequence, which suggests that the TCR-beta repertoires in every group were private.

This clonotype is assessed as medium-sized (0.01 to 0.1%). The target of this receptor is not known. The record has no base qualities; no much larger clone is one base away. Healthy controls were blood bank volunteers in Maryland, USA. For the sorted-subset TCR libraries, the starting material was 1 million sorted CD4+ or CD8+ T cells. PBMCs were separated from peripheral blood using Ficoll-Hypaque density gradient centrifugation and then cryopreserved in liquid nitrogen. The study also sequenced paired sorted CD4+ and CD8+ subsets from healthy controls, HAM/TSP patients and MS patients. cDNA was synthesized by template-switch 5'RACE using a primer carrying a 10-nucleotide random unique molecular identifier by which each TCR transcript was tagged. Every sequencing run yielded over 170 million TCR-beta sequences covering 15-18 subjects. The RNeasy kit was used for extraction of total RNA. The KAPA Real-time Library Amplification kit was used to amplify TCR-beta VDJ regions with primers targeting the TCR constant region and the 5'RACE anchor. A first PCR added sample indexes and Illumina adaptors, and a second PCR then raised library yield. After purification with Ampure beads, the TCR product of roughly 650 bp was size-selected on a 2% E-gel SizeSelection system. Before pooling, library quality was checked on a Bioanalyzer, concentration was measured with Qubit, and libraries were quantified with the Kapa Library Quantification kit. Paired-end 2 x 150 bp sequencing of the libraries was performed on an Illumina HiSeq 2500. To increase sequence diversity, roughly 24-32% phiX was spiked into each library pool. In the original analysis: Quality-filtered reads were processed with the UMI-based MiGEC pipeline, which removed over 80% of raw TCR sequences during error correction. IMGT germline references were used for alignment of VDJ genes, and clonotypes were defined by a unique CDR3 amino acid sequence together with V-J genes. VDJtools evaluated clonal expansion, Shannon diversity and CDR3 relatedness (CalcPairwiseDistances, ClusterSamples); CLCbio workbench built phylogenetic trees. Expanded clones were defined as having at least 8 unique UMIs, based on coefficient-of-variation modelling across technical triplicates. Through fastp at Q25 and MiXCR, TCRdb rebuilt clones from the public reads, retaining in-frame beta chains. Each entry is one CDR3 protein sequence, shown with its most common DNA and genes. The V and J calls were determined by TCRdb, not by the authors. This sample has about 30,000 distinct CDR3 sequences in its table, and approximately 5% of those were observed once. Jointly, the top ten make up approximately 2.1% of the sample.

The sample comprised CD4+ T cells from blood. The sequence is built from TRBV29-1 and TRBJ1-1, with the identity of the D gene unclear. The receptor was derived from a woman aged 45 to 65 in good health. CDR3 region: CSAKIGQVSNTEAFF. DNA sequence: TGCAGCGCAAAAATCGGCCAGGTATCGAACACTGAAGCTTTCTTT.